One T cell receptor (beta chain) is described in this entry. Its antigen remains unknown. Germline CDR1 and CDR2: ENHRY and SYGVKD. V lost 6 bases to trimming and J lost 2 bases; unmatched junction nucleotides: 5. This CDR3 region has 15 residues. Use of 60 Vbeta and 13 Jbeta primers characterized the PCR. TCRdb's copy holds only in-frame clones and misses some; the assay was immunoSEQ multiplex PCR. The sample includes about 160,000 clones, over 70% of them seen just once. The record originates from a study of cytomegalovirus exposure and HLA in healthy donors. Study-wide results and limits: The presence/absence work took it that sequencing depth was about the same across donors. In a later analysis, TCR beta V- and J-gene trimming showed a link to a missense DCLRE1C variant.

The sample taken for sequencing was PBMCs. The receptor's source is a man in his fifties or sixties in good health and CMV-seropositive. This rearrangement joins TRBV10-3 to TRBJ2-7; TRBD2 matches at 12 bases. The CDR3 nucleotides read TGTGCCATCAGCTCCTCTAGCGGGGGGGCCTACGAGCAGTACTTC. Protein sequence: CAISSSSGGAYEQYF.